Below, one TCR beta chain is given with its context. These data originate in a study of blood T cell repertoires in COVID-19. The ends were cut back, 7 bases at V and 7 bases at J, with 11 bases in the middle. The CDR3 runs to 13 residues. Method: immunoSEQ multiplex PCR; TCRdb's copy keeps in-frame clones and lacks some. Here the sample spans hundreds of thousands of clones, over 80% being singletons. The clonotype was recovered from a middle-aged woman who had recovered from COVID-19. Sequencing used PBMCs or T cells enriched from blood (not recorded which). This chain joins TRBV12-3 or TRBV12-4 and TRBJ1-6; D may be TRBD1 (6 bases). This CDR3 reads CASKPQGNSPLHF. For the CDR3, the DNA is TGTGCCAGCAAACCGCAGGGGAATTCACCCCTCCACTTT.